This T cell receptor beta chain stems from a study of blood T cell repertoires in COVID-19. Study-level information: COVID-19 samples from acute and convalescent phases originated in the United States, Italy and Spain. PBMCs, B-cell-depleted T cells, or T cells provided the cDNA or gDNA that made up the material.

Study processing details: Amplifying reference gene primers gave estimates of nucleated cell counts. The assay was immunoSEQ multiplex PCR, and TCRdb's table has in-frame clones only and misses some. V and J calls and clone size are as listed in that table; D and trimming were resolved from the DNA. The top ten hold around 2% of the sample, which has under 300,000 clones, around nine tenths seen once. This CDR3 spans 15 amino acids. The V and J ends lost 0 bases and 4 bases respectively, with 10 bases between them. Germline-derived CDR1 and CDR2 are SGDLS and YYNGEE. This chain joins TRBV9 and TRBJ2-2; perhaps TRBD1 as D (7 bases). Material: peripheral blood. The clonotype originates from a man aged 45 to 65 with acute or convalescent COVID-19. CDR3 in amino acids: CASSVGQGGTGELFF. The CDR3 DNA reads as TGTGCCAGCAGCGTAGGACAGGGAGGCACCGGGGAGCTGTTTTTT.